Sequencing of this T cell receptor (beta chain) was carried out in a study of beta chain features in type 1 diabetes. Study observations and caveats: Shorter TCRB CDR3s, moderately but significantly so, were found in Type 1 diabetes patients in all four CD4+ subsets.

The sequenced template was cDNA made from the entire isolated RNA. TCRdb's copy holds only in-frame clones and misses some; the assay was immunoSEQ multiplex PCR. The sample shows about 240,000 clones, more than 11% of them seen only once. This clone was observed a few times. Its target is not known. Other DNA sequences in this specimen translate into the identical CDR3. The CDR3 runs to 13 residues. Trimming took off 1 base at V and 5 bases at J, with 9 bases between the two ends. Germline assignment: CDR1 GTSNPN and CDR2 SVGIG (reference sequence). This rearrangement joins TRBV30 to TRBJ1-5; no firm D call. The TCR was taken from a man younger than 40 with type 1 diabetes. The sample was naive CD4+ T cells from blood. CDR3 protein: CAWSGQGDQPQHF. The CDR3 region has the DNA TGTGCCTGGAGTGGCCAAGGAGATCAGCCCCAGCATTTT.